This TCR beta chain comes out of a study of brain T cells in children with intractable seizures. Surgery cases with the highest brain T cell transcript signatures were chosen for sequencing. At least one anti-epileptic drug was given before surgery. The study's findings and limits: Only CDR3 sequence similarity suggested viral specificity, without known HCMV serostatus. Clones missing pre-surgery may reflect undersampling of that blood sample.

Comment on this clone: The target antigen is unknown.

Data came from immunoSEQ multiplex PCR; TCRdb stores just in-frame clones and leaves some out. The sample consists of around 70,000 clones, about 92% of them appearing once. V was pared by 4 bases and J by 0 bases, with 13 bases between. Looked up from germline, CDR1 is SNHLY and CDR2 is FYNNEI. This CDR3 contains 16 residues. The sequenced sample was peripheral blood, obtained at surgery. This TCR was recovered from a boy younger than two with tuberous sclerosis and intractable seizures. V usage is TRBV2 and J usage is TRBJ1-3, with D possibly being TRBD1 (5 bases). CDR3 DNA: TGTGCCAGCAGTGCTTACAGGCGTAGCTCTGGAAACACCATATATTTT. It encodes CASSAYRRSSGNTIYF. The entire variable domain, with the rest obtained from reference TRBV2 and TRBJ1-3, is as follows: EPEVTQTPSHQVTQMGQEVILRCVPISNHLYFYWYRQILGQKVEFLVSFYNNEISEKSEIFDDQFSVERPDGSNFTLKIRSTKLEDSAMYFCASSAYRRSSGNTIYFGEGSWLTVV.